This TCR beta chain was captured in a study of T cell repertoires in cytomegalovirus infection. Study-wide results and limits: HLA-C-restricted TCR beta clonotypes specific for CMV led the ex vivo response.

This CDR3 is built from 14 residues. Germline CDR1 reads SQVTM; CDR2 reads ANQGSEA. V shed 4 bases, J shed 5 bases, and the junction held 11 bases outside the gene matches. TCRdb re-derived calls from the reads in MiXCR, one entry per CDR3 protein. The table records just under 300,000 distinct CDR3 sequences, around 9.1% of them present only once. This clonotype was seen a few times. What it recognizes is unknown. The sequencing input was PBMCs. This clonotype originated in a human donor in good health (CMV status not recorded). Some clones in this sample may be carry-over from other donors' samples. This chain links TRBV29-1 with TRBJ2-7, with TRBD1 matching over 7 bases. The CDR3 DNA reads TGCAGCGTTGTGGGTCCGGACAGGCCCCACGAGCAGTACTTC. Translating it yields CSVVGPDRPHEQYF.